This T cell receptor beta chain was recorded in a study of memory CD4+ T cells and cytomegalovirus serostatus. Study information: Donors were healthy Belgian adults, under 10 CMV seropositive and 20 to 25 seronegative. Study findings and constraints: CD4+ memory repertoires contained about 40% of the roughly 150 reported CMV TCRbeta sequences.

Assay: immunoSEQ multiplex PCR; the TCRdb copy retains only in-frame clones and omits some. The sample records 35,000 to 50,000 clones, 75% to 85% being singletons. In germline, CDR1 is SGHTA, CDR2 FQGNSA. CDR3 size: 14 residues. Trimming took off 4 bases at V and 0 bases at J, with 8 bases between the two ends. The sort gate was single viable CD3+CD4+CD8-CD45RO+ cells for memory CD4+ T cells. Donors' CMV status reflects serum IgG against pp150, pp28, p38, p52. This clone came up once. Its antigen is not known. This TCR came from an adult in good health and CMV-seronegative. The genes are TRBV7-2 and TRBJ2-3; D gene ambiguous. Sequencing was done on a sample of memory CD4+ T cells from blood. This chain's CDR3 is CASSWTDSTDTQYF. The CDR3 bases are TGTGCCAGCAGCTGGACGGATAGCACAGATACGCAGTATTTT.